This T cell receptor (beta chain) derives from a study of cytomegalovirus exposure and HLA in healthy donors. Sequenced by immunoSEQ multiplex PCR; TCRdb stores in-frame clones only, minus some. The sample lists around 200,000 clones, about 81% occurring once. The study's findings and limits: Researchers reported that three CMV-associated chains were confirmed in vitro as CMV antigen-specific. The study recorded 164 TCR beta chains that were cytomegalovirus-associated. According to a subsequent analysis, TCR clusters from the first cohort were inclined to appear together in the 90 to 150 validation repertoires.

Germline CDR1 reads GTSNPN; CDR2 reads SVGIG (reference sequence). With V trimmed by 8 bases and J by 3 bases, 9 bases remained unmatched. This CDR3 comprises 14 residues. On this clone itself: No antigen is known for it.

The sequenced sample consisted of PBMCs. The sequence was collected from a young woman in good health and CMV-seronegative. This chain links TRBV30 with TRBJ2-7, with 11 positions matching TRBD1. The CDR3: CAGTGGIFNYEQYF. The CDR3 DNA sequence: TGTGCCGGGACAGGGGGTATTTTTAACTACGAGCAGTACTTC.